The TCR beta chain described here comes from a study of blood T cell repertoires in COVID-19. Study context: The United States, Italy and Spain provided the acute and convalescent COVID-19 samples.

The protocol was immunoSEQ multiplex PCR, while the TCRdb copy is restricted to in-frame clones and leaves out a portion. Among some 350,000 clones listed, roughly 90% were seen once. This clone has a handful of counts. The source is a woman aged 70-85 years with COVID-19, enrolled during active disease. Sequencing was carried out using peripheral blood.

Here the CDR3 reads CASSPTPGNTQYF. The CDR3 DNA reads as TGTGCCAGCAGCCCCACCCCCGGGAATACGCAGTATTTT. V and J are TRBV7-2 and TRBJ2-3; D perhaps matches TRBD2 (5 bases). The CDR3 spans 13 residues. V lost 5 bases and J lost 7, with 13 bases in between. Germline CDR1 SGHTA, CDR2 FQGNSA.